Following are 8 T cell receptor beta chains from one sample sequenced in a study of monozygotic twins with inflammatory bowel disease. TCRdb derives one entry per CDR3 protein from the 5' RACE reads, leaving out DNA. The sample table sets out approximately 340,000 distinct CDR3 sequences. The sample consisted of blood. Receptors originate from a human donor with ulcerative colitis or Crohn's disease, or a healthy co-twin of an affected twin (not recorded which).

V and J are TRBV4-3 and TRBJ1-1. CDR3 length: 15 residues. Per the germline V gene, CDR1 is LGHNA and CDR2 is YSLEER. CDR3 in amino acids: CASSQYAEGNTEAFF.

CDR3 residues: CASSQDGAIADTQYF. V and J are TRBV4-2 and TRBJ2-3; TCRdb's assignment of TRBD1 cannot be checked, as there is no DNA. Germline loops: CDR1 LGHNA, CDR2 YNFKEQ. This CDR3 spans 15 amino acids.

The rearrangement uses TRBV20-1 and TRBJ1-3. The CDR3 totals 14 residues. Germline V gene lookup returns CDR1 DFQATT and CDR2 SNEGSKA (reference sequence). The CDR3 reads CSASSILPGNTIYF.

This chain joins TRBV20-1 and TRBJ2-7; the D gene TCRdb calls, TRBD1, cannot be checked with no DNA. CDR3 length: 16 residues. In germline, CDR1 is DFQATT, CDR2 SNEGSKA (reference sequence). CDR3 region: CSARDPSQGDAYEQYF.

V gene TRBV6-1 combines with J gene TRBJ2-1; with no DNA, the TCRdb D assignment of TRBD2 cannot be verified. CDR3 length: 16 amino acids. From germline, CDR1 is MNHNS and CDR2 SASEGT. CDR3 region: CASGPLAGRSYNEQFF.

This chain connects TRBV6-6 to TRBJ1-5. The CDR3 covers 14 residues. CDR1 and CDR2 (germline): MNHNY, SVGAGI (reference sequence). The CDR3 loop is CASSYTDLNQPQHF.

The chain carries TRBV7-2 and TRBJ2-7; TCRdb picks TRBD2, but there is no DNA to check that call. Looked up from germline, CDR1 is SGHTA and CDR2 is FQGNSA. This CDR3 has 18 amino acids. The CDR3: CASSLGLAGPHGFYEQYF.

CDR3 sequence: CASSPPILADGETQYF. The chain has TRBV18 and TRBJ2-5. CDR3 length: 16 residues. Germline CDR1 and CDR2: KGHSH and LQKENI.